The clone carrying this T cell receptor beta chain occurred a few times. Its antigen is undetermined. These data originate in a study of shared clonotypes between healthy human individuals. At the level of the study: Used for every donor were three CD4 naive, three CD4 memory, two CD8 naive and one CD8 memory plate.

This CDR3 region has 12 residues. Per the germline V gene, CDR1 is MNHEY and CDR2 is SVGAGI. V lost 5 bases and J lost 13, with 12 bases in between. Profiling relied on immunoSEQ multiplex PCR, and the TCRdb table lists in-frame clones only, not all of them. The data hold around 2,000,000 clones, with around 96% observed a single time. It was CD45RO-negative cells, positively selected for CCR7, that made up naive CD8 cells, with terminally differentiated effector memory CD45RA+ cells excluded. Findings and limits, study-wide: Rarefaction revealed incomplete sorted-subset sequencing despite large depth.

This receptor was obtained from a man aged 18 to 30 in good health. Material: naive CD8+ T cells sorted from blood. V gene TRBV6-5 combines with J gene TRBJ1-6; no reliable D call. CDR3 in DNA: TGTGCCAGCAGTAGCCAGAGGGCTCCCCTCCACTTT. This gives the protein CASSSQRAPLHF.